This T cell receptor beta chain stems from a study of blood T cell repertoires in COVID-19. Looked up from germline, CDR1 is MNHEY and CDR2 is SVGEGT. The V end lost 6 bases, the J end lost 7 bases, and 15 bases lay between the germline ends. This CDR3 is 13 amino acids long. A few counts support this clone. TCRdb's copy holds only in-frame clones and misses some; the assay was immunoSEQ multiplex PCR. This table has about 250,000 clones, about four fifths appearing once. V is TRBV6-2 or TRBV6-3 and J is TRBJ1-2, with TRBD1 as a possible D gene (5 bases). This receptor was taken from a man aged 35-49 years with active or convalescent COVID-19. Sequenced sample: peripheral blood. Here the CDR3 reads CASSQRGGLGYTF. CDR3 sequence (DNA): TGTGCCAGCAGCCAAAGGGGAGGACTTGGCTACACCTTC.